Shown below are 30 T cell receptor beta chains from a single sample sequenced in a study of cytomegalovirus exposure and HLA in healthy donors. This PCR relied on a set of 60 Vbeta primers and 13 Jbeta primers. Profiling relied on immunoSEQ multiplex PCR, and the TCRdb table lists in-frame clones only, not all of them. The sample holds under 150,000 clones, around four fifths seen once. Sequences were obtained from PBMCs. The receptors shown here come from a male donor in good health and CMV-seronegative.

The V call is TRBV2, the J call TRBJ1-3; D call uncertain. CDR1 is SNHLY and CDR2 is FYNNEI in the germline V gene. Trimming shortened V by 8 bases and J by 2 bases, and 16 bases separated the two germline ends. This CDR3 is 15 amino acids long. The CDR3 sequence: CASSGYTGAGNTIYF. CDR3 bases: TGTGCCAGCTCGGGGTACACCGGTGCTGGAAACACCATATATTTT. The complete variable domain, with remaining parts taken from reference TRBV2 and TRBJ1-3, reads EPEVTQTPSHQVTQMGQEVILRCVPISNHLYFYWYRQILGQKVEFLVSFYNNEISEKSEIFDDQFSVERPDGSNFTLKIRSTKLEDSAMYFCASSGYTGAGNTIYFGEGSWLTVV.

V and J are TRBV25-1 and TRBJ2-5; 7 bases are shared with TRBD1. Gene TRBJ2-7 matches the end of the DNA better, so the J call may be wrong. The CDR3 runs to 14 residues. Germline lookup yields CDR1 MGHDK and CDR2 SYGVNS. This chain's CDR3 is CASSRTGLGYEQYF. The DNA of the CDR3 is TGTGCCAGCAGTCGGACAGGTTTGGGCTACGAGCAGTACTTC.

V and J are TRBV7-8 and TRBJ1-1; D is ambiguous. V lost 3 bases to trimming and J lost 3 bases, with 8 bases between them. This CDR3 region has 13 residues. Looked up from germline, CDR1 is SGHVS and CDR2 is FQNEAQ. CDR3 in amino acids: CASSFWEDTEAFF. CDR3 coding DNA: TGTGCCAGCAGCTTCTGGGAGGACACTGAAGCTTTCTTT. The entire variable domain, with the rest obtained from reference TRBV7-8 and TRBJ1-1, is as follows: GAGVSQSPRYKVAKRGQDVALRCDPISGHVSLFWYQQALGQGPEFLTYFQNEAQLDKSGLPSDRFFAERPEGSVSTLKIQRTQQEDSAVYLCASSFWEDTEAFFGQGTRLTVV.

This clone was seen just once. The chain links TRBV4-2 to TRBJ1-5, with 10 bases matching TRBD1. This CDR3 is built from 18 residues. V lost 1 base, J lost 3 bases, and 9 bases stayed unmatched. Germline V gene lookup returns CDR1 LGHNA and CDR2 YNFKEQ. The CDR3 DNA is TGTGCCAGCAGCCAAGGGCACGGACAGGGGGGACCCAATCAGCCCCAGCATTTT. Encoded protein: CASSQGHGQGGPNQPQHF.

The chain combines TRBV19 with TRBJ1-5, with D uncertain. There are 15 residues in the CDR3. V lost 4 bases, J lost 3 bases, and 13 bases lay in between. Germline CDR1 and CDR2: LNHDA and SQIVND (reference sequence). CDR3 bases: TGTGCCAGTAGTAGAACCGGGAACCCCAATCAGCCCCAGCATTTT. This encodes CASSRTGNPNQPQHF.

This chain joins TRBV2 and TRBJ2-5; D unclear. The V gene lost 6 bases and the J gene lost 3 bases, with 11 bases spanning the gap. This CDR3 contains 13 residues. Germline V gene lookup returns CDR1 SNHLY and CDR2 FYNNEI. The CDR3: CASSHDLKETQYF. The CDR3 DNA reads as TGTGCCAGCAGCCACGACTTAAAAGAGACCCAGTACTTC.

The J gene is TRBJ1-5, the V gene TRBV27; no clear D. The CDR3 totals 13 residues. Germline V lookup: CDR1 MNHEY, CDR2 SMNVEV (reference sequence). The V end was cut by 0 bases, the J end by 7 bases, with 7 bases between. This chain's CDR3 is CASSLSPVQPQHF. The CDR3 region has the DNA TGTGCCAGCAGTTTATCCCCCGTCCAGCCCCAGCATTTT.

The rearrangement uses TRBV6-1 and TRBJ1-4; 9 bases map to TRBD1. V dropped 11 bases and J dropped 8; count of bases not matched to a gene: 9. CDR3 length: 13 residues. Germline V CDR1 and CDR2: MNHNS, SASEGT. The CDR3: CAGRGQGKEKLFF. The CDR3 nucleotides are TGTGCCGGTCGGGGACAGGGAAAGGAAAAACTGTTTTTT.

The CDR3 is CASSQEMRQETQYF. CDR3 coding DNA: TGCGCCAGCAGCCAAGAAATGCGCCAAGAGACCCAGTACTTC. The V gene is TRBV4-3, the J gene TRBJ2-5; D is undetermined. Trimming left V 0 bases short and J 1 base short, with 6 bases between. The CDR3 extends over 14 amino acids. Germline V gene lookup returns CDR1 LGHNA and CDR2 YSLEER.

Turning to this clone: An end of the junction differs from the germline gene, which may be a read error. The chain has TRBV5-1 and TRBJ1-1; the D is unclear. Germline values: CDR1 SGHRS, CDR2 YFSETQ. The CDR3 length is 12 residues. The CDR3 spells CASSQSTGYSGW. In DNA, the CDR3 is TGCGCCAGCAGCCAATCAACGGGGTACTCGGGGTGG.

This chain uses TRBV19 with TRBJ2-2, with 12 nucleotides matching TRBD2. CDR3 length: 16 residues. Germline V gives CDR1 LNHDA, CDR2 SQIVND (reference sequence). Unmatched junction bases numbered 4, after V lost 4 bases and J lost 4 bases. The CDR3, as DNA: TGTGCCAGTAGTAAAGGACTAGCGGGACTCACCGGGGAGCTGTTTTTT. This encodes CASSKGLAGLTGELFF.

This sequence joins TRBV14 and TRBJ1-4, with D hard to call. The CDR3 sequence is 15 residues long. The germline gives CDR1 SGHDN, CDR2 FVKESK. V lost 1 base, J lost 4 bases, and 10 bases lay in between. CDR3 DNA: TGTGCCAGCAGCCAAGGGAGCGGGATTAATGAAAAACTGTTTTTT. Protein sequence: CASSQGSGINEKLFF.

The chain has TRBV7-6 and TRBJ2-1; possible D gene TRBD2, 6 bases. The germline V and J ends were trimmed by 4 bases and 0 bases, with 13 bases remaining between them. The CDR3 extends over 16 amino acids. Germline V CDR1 and CDR2: SGHVS, FNYEAQ. The CDR3 loop reads CASSYYSGNSYNEQFF. The CDR3 nucleotides are TGTGCCAGCAGCTACTATAGCGGAAACTCCTACAATGAGCAGTTCTTC.

This chain links TRBV28 with TRBJ1-1, with D perhaps TRBD1 (6 bases). The CDR3 totals 16 residues. CDR1 and CDR2 from the germline V gene are MDHEN and SYDVKM. The V and J ends lost 3 bases and 0 bases respectively, with 14 bases between them. As DNA, the CDR3 is TGTGCCAGCAGTTTCGACAGGACCACCATGAACACTGAAGCTTTCTTT. The encoded protein is CASSFDRTTMNTEAFF.

This chain connects TRBV28 to TRBJ2-1; no reliable D call. CDR1 and CDR2 from the germline V gene are MDHEN and SYDVKM. Trimming took off 2 bases at V and 7 bases at J, with 9 bases between the two ends. This CDR3 has 13 residues. This chain's CDR3 is CASSLGRSNEQFF. The CDR3 nucleotides read TGTGCCAGCAGTTTAGGGCGTTCGAATGAGCAGTTCTTC.

The V gene is TRBV7-2, the J gene TRBJ2-7; D gene ambiguous. Germline V gene sequence: CDR1 SGHTA, CDR2 FQGNSA. This CDR3 contains 15 residues. Trimming took off 1 base at V and 0 bases at J, with 10 bases between the two ends. The CDR3 DNA reads TGTGCCAGCAGCTTAGAAGCTCTCTACTCCTACGAGCAGTACTTC. Its translation: CASSLEALYSYEQYF.

This chain's CDR3 is CASSKALFTSGPLNQPQHF. DNA of the CDR3: TGTGCCAGCAGCAAAGCGCTTTTTACGTCAGGGCCGTTAAATCAGCCCCAGCATTTT. The V call is TRBV21-1, the J call TRBJ1-5; the DNA was not used to check the table's D call, TRBD1. TRBV21-1 is a listed pseudogene. The CDR3 has 19 residues.

This rearrangement joins TRBV28 to TRBJ2-5; 12 bases agree with TRBD2. The J call may be wrong; the DNA end is better matched by TRBJ2-7. Germline lookup yields CDR1 MDHEN and CDR2 SYDVKM. This CDR3 region has 18 residues. The CDR3: CASSLFSSGRALVYEQYF. CDR3 DNA sequence: TGTGCCAGCAGTTTATTTTCTAGCGGGAGGGCCTTGGTCTACGAGCAGTACTTC.

J is TRBJ2-3 and V is TRBV6-1, with a tentative D call TRBD1 (6 bases). The CDR3 sequence is 16 residues long. Germline lookup yields CDR1 MNHNS and CDR2 SASEGT. Trimming pared 3 bases from V and 3 bases from J, leaving 16 bases between. The DNA of the CDR3 is TGTGCCAGCAGTGATAATAACAGGGTGGGAACAGATACGCAGTATTTT. It yields the protein CASSDNNRVGTDTQYF.

Regarding this clone: The junction and the germline gene differ at one end; a read error may be behind it. The chain employs TRBV7-9 and TRBJ2-7, with D possibly matching TRBD2 (5 bases). Germline assignment: CDR1 SEHNR and CDR2 FQNEAQ (reference sequence). The CDR3 extends over 13 amino acids. The CDR3: CSSSLEGAYEQYF. The CDR3 coding sequence is TGTTCCAGCAGCTTAGAGGGAGCCTACGAGCAGTACTTC.

CDR3 sequence (DNA): TGTGCCAGCAGGTATCCGGGACAGGGGCTAGGCTACACCTTC. Its translation is CASRYPGQGLGYTF. The chain is built from TRBV7-9 and TRBJ1-2; 10 nucleotides match TRBD1. Per germline, CDR1 SEHNR and CDR2 FQNEAQ (reference sequence). This CDR3 contains 14 residues. The V segment lost 6 bases and the J segment 8 bases; nucleotides outside the gene matches: 9.

The chain couples TRBV18 to TRBJ1-1, with TRBD1 matching 10 bases. V lost 6 bases, J lost 0 bases, and 1 base stayed unmatched. The CDR3 contains 14 residues. Germline loops: CDR1 KGHSH, CDR2 LQKENI. In nucleotides, the CDR3 is TGTGCCAGCTCGGGACAGGGGATGAACACTGAAGCTTTCTTT. Its translation is CASSGQGMNTEAFF.

This clone was found a few times. V gene TRBV18 combines with J gene TRBJ1-1; possibly TRBD1 for D (6 bases). The CDR3 is 14 amino acids. Looked up from germline, CDR1 is KGHSH and CDR2 is LQKENI. Trimming stripped 3 bases from V and 4 bases from J, with 12 bases between. The CDR3 sequence: CASSPGQTGTEAFF. The DNA of the CDR3 is TGTGCCAGCTCACCCGGACAGACGGGCACTGAAGCTTTCTTT. The whole variable domain, remainder taken from reference TRBV18 and TRBJ1-1, is NAGVMQNPRHLVRRRGQEARLRCSPMKGHSHVYWYRQLPEEGLKFMVYLQKENIIDESGMPKERFSAEFPKEGPSILRIQQVVRGDSAAYFCASSPGQTGTEAFFGQGTRLTVV.

About this clone itself: The junction departs from the called germline gene at one end, perhaps through a read error. The gene calls are TRBV23-1 and TRBJ2-5; the D is unclear. TRBV23-1 is assigned to the ORF class and has an uncertain function. The CDR3 covers 10 residues. The CDR3 DNA follows: TGCGCCAGCATTAAAGAGATCCAGTACTTC. It is translated as CASIKEIQYF.

This chain uses TRBV6-1 with TRBJ2-3, with 8 bases identical to TRBD1. V gave up 6 bases and J gave up 4 bases; unmatched junction bases: 3. The CDR3 has 13 amino acids. Germline CDR1 MNHNS, CDR2 SASEGT. As DNA, the CDR3 is TGTGCCAGCAGCGAACAGGGGGCAGATACGCAGTATTTT. Translating it yields CASSEQGADTQYF.

The V call is TRBV11-2, the J call TRBJ2-7, with 12 nucleotides matching TRBD2. CDR1 and CDR2 (germline): SGHAT, FQNNGV. With V trimmed by 4 bases and J by 2 bases, 15 bases remained unmatched. CDR3 length equals 19 residues. CDR3 coding DNA: TGTGCCAGCAGCTGGCGCCGCGGACTAGCGGGAAAACTAACCTACGAGCAGTACTTC. It is translated as CASSWRRGLAGKLTYEQYF.

V and J are TRBV6-1 and TRBJ2-7; 9 bases align to TRBD2. Germline V lookup: CDR1 MNHNS, CDR2 SASEGT. The CDR3 length is 15 residues. The V segment lost 1 base and the J segment 3 bases; nucleotides outside the gene matches: 4. CDR3 region: CASSEVGAGGYEQYF. The CDR3 DNA sequence: TGTGCCAGCAGTGAAGTCGGAGCGGGAGGCTACGAGCAGTACTTC.

This clone has only a few counts. The chain couples TRBV7-9 to TRBJ2-7; D unresolved. Trimming took off 2 bases at V and 0 bases at J, with 8 bases between the two ends. Germline-derived CDR1 and CDR2 are SEHNR and FQNEAQ (reference sequence). The CDR3 runs to 14 residues. The CDR3 region is CASSLTESSYEQYF. The CDR3 coding sequence is TGTGCCAGCAGCTTAACAGAGAGCTCCTACGAGCAGTACTTC. Combining the CDR3 with reference TRBV7-9 and TRBJ2-7 gives the whole variable domain DTGVSQNPRHKITKRGQNVTFRCDPISEHNRLYWYRQTLGQGPEFLTYFQNEAQLEKSRLLSDRFSAERPKGSFSTLEIQRTEQGDSAMYLCASSLTESSYEQYFGPGTRLTVT.

The chain has TRBV6-1 and TRBJ2-6; the D gene is possibly TRBD1 (6 bases). The CDR3 consists of 15 residues. Germline V gene sequence: CDR1 MNHNS, CDR2 SASEGT. V was cut by 1 base and J by 4 bases, with 8 bases left in between. The CDR3, as DNA: TGTGCCAGCAGTGAAGATGGGACAGGGGCCAACGTCCTGACTTTC. Its translation: CASSEDGTGANVLTF.

The gene calls are TRBV2 and TRBJ2-2, with 9 nucleotides matching TRBD1. This CDR3 region has 16 residues. Looked up from germline, CDR1 is SNHLY and CDR2 is FYNNEI. With V trimmed by 4 bases and J by 2 bases, 5 bases remained unmatched. The chain's CDR3 is CASSGWGQGNTGELFF. DNA of the CDR3: TGTGCCAGCAGTGGTTGGGGACAGGGTAACACCGGGGAGCTGTTTTTT.